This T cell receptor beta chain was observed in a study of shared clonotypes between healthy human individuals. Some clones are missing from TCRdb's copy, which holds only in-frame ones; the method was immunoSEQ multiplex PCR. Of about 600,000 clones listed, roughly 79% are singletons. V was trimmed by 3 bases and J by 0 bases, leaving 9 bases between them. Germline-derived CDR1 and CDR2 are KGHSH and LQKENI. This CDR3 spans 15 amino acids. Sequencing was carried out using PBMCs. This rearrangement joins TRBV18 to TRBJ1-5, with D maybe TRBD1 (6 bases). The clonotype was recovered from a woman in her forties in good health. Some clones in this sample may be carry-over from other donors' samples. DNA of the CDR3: TGTGCCAGCTCACCGACAGGACTTAGCAATCAGCCCCAGCATTTT. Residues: CASSPTGLSNQPQHF.